These 8 T cell receptor beta chains came from one sample sequenced in a study of post-analysis software for immune sequencing data. Prepared TCR beta cDNA libraries contained unique molecular identifiers. TCRdb redid the calling of the PCR reads with MiXCR, one entry per CDR3 protein. Among roughly 150,000 distinct CDR3 sequences listed, 35% to 40% were seen once. The sequencing here drew on blood, taken after autologous hematopoietic stem cell transplantation. The source of these receptors is a girl aged 5 to 17 with multiple sclerosis.

The genes are TRBV28 and TRBJ2-4, with a tentative D call TRBD2 (8 bases). The J call is uncertain, as TRBJ2-7 better fits the DNA end. Germline V lookup: CDR1 MDHEN, CDR2 SYDVKM. The CDR3 is made up of 17 amino acids. The CDR3 DNA reads TGTGCCAGCAGTTACCCTCGGGAGGGGCAGGGGGGCTACGAGCAGTACTTC. This codes for CASSYPREGQGGYEQYF.

This clonotype occurred once. A much larger clonotype is one base distant, so this may be a read error. V is TRBV20-1 and J is TRBJ2-1; TRBD2 agrees at 7 bases. The length of the CDR3 is 16 residues. The V gene end was trimmed by 3 bases and the J gene end by 7 bases; junction bases not matched to a gene: 15. The germline gives CDR1 DFQATT, CDR2 SNEGSKA (reference sequence). Here the CDR3 reads CSASTFVAGGRNEQFF. For the CDR3, the DNA is TGCAGTGCTAGTACCTTTGTCGCTGGCGGGAGAAATGAGCAGTTCTTC.

Here the CDR3 reads CASSLWTSYEQYF. CDR3 sequence (DNA): TGTGCCAGCAGCCTCTGGACTTCCTACGAGCAGTACTTC. The J gene is TRBJ2-7, the V gene TRBV14; D possibly corresponds to TRBD2 (5 bases). CDR3 length: 13 amino acids. V was clipped by 4 bases and J by 1 base, with 8 bases between them. Germline V gives CDR1 SGHDN, CDR2 FVKESK. Combining the CDR3 with reference TRBV14 and TRBJ2-7 gives the whole variable domain EAGVTQFPSHSVIEKGQTVTLRCDPISGHDNLYWYRRVMGKEIKFLLHFVKESKQDESGMPNNRFLAERTGGTYSTLKVQPAELEDSGVYFCASSLWTSYEQYFGPGTRLTVT.

This clonotype was found once. V usage is TRBV5-1 and J usage is TRBJ1-4; TRBD1 might be the D (5 bases). Germline assignment: CDR1 SGHRS and CDR2 YFSETQ. The CDR3 is 14 residues long. Trimming pared 0 bases from V and 8 bases from J, leaving 11 bases between. CDR3 coding DNA: TGCGCCAGCAGCTTGGACAGCCGGGGGGAAAAACTGTTTTTT. This codes for CASSLDSRGEKLFF.

V usage is TRBV20-1 and J usage is TRBJ1-2; TRBD1 is a possible D gene (5 bases). V lost 2 bases to trimming and J lost 4 bases, with 11 bases between them. Per the germline V gene, CDR1 is DFQATT and CDR2 is SNEGSKA (reference sequence). CDR3 size: 13 residues. CDR3 sequence: CSARSGEVYGYTF. The CDR3 DNA is TGCAGTGCTAGATCGGGGGAGGTCTATGGCTACACCTTC.

This clonotype occurred a few times. The chain links TRBV14 to TRBJ2-1, with 11 bases lining up with TRBD2. The V gene's germline CDR1 is SGHDN and CDR2 FVKESK. The trim removed 7 bases at V and 3 bases at J, leaving 8 bases unmatched. The CDR3 covers 16 residues. The CDR3 sequence: CASTNSGRGDYNEQFF. CDR3 nucleotides: TGTGCCAGCACCAATAGCGGGAGGGGGGACTACAATGAGCAGTTCTTC.

This rearrangement joins TRBV11-2 to TRBJ2-3; D is unresolved. The V and J ends lost 3 bases and 0 bases respectively, with 19 bases between them. This CDR3 region has 18 residues. Germline V gene lookup returns CDR1 SGHAT and CDR2 FQNNGV. CDR3: CASSLLRTAGLSTDTQYF. CDR3 DNA: TGTGCCAGCAGCTTGCTTCGTACGGCTGGCTTGAGCACAGATACGCAGTATTTT.

For this clonotype: A much larger clone sits a single nucleotide away, making a read error possible. The chain couples TRBV24-1 to TRBJ2-4; D not certain. V lost 3 bases, J lost 13 bases, and 21 bases lay in between. CDR3 length equals 15 residues. Per germline, CDR1 KGHDR and CDR2 SFDVKD. CDR3 residues: CATSDARNSYNEQYF. In DNA, the CDR3 is TGTGCCACCAGTGATGCTAGGAATTCCTACAATGAGCAGTACTTC.